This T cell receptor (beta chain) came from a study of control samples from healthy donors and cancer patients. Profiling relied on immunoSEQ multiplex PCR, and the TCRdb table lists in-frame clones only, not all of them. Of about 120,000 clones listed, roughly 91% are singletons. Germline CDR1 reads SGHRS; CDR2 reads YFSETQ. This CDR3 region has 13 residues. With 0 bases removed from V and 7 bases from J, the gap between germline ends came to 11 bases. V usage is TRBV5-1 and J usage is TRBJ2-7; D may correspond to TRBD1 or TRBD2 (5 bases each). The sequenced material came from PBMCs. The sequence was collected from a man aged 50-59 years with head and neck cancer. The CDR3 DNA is TGCGCCAGCAGCTTGGGGGACCGGAGGGAGCAGTACTTC. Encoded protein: CASSLGDRREQYF.